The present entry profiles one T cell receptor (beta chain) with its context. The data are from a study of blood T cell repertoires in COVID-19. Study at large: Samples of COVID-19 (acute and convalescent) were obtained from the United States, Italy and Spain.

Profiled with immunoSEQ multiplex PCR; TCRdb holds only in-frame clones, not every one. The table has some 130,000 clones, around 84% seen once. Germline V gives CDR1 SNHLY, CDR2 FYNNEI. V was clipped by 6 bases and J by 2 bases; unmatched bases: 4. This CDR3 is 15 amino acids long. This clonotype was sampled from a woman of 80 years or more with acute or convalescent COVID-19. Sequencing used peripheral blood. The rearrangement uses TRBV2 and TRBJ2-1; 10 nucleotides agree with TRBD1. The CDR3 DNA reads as TGTGCCAGCAGCTTGACAGGGGGCCCCTACAATGAGCAGTTCTTC. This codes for CASSLTGGPYNEQFF.